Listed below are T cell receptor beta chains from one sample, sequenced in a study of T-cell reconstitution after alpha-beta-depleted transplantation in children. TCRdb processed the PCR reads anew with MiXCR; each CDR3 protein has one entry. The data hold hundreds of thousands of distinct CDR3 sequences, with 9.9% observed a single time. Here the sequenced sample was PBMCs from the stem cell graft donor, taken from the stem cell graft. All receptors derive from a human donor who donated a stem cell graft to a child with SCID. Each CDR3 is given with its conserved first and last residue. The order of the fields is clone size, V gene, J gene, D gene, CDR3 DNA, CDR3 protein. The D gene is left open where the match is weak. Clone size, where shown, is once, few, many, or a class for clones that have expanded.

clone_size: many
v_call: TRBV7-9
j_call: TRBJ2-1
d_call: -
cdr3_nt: TGTGCCAGCAGTGCGCGGACCCCAACCTACAATGAGCAGTTCTTC
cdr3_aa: CASSARTPTYNEQFF

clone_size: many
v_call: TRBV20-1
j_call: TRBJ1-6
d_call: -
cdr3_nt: TGCAGTGCTAGAGATGGAGGGGGCTATAATTCACCCCTCCACTTT
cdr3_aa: CSARDGGGYNSPLHF

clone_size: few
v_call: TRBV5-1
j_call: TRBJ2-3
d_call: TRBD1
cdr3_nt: TGCGCCAGCAGCTTGGGGGGGACAGCCCAGGCAGATACGCAGTATTTT
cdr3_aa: CASSLGGTAQADTQYF

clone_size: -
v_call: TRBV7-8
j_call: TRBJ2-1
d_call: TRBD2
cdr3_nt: TGTGCCAGCAGCGAGAGACTAGCGGGGGGGCAGAATGAGCAGTTCTTC
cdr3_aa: CASSERLAGGQNEQFF

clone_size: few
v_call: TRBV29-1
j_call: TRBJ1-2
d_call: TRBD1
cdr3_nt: TGCAGCGCCACCCACCCCACAGGGGCCGACTATGGCTACACCTTC
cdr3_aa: CSATHPTGADYGYTF

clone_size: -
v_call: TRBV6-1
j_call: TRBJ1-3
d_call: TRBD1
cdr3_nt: TGTGCCAGCAGGGCCGGGACAGGGAGATGGAACACCATATATTTT
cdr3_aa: CASRAGTGRWNTIYF

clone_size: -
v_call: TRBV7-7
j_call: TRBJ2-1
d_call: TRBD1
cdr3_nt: TGTGCTAGCAGCCCGGGACAGGGGGTTAGGAATGAGCAGTTCTTC
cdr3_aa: CASSPGQGVRNEQFF

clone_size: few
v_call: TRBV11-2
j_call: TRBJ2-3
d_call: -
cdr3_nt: TGTGCCAGCAGCGGATTCGAACCCTCGGGGTTGAGAACAGATACGCAGTATTTT
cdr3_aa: CASSGFEPSGLRTDTQYF

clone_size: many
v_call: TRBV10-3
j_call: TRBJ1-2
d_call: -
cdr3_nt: TGTGCCATCAGTGCTAATGCCCCGGGAGAGCTTAACTATGGCTACACCTTC
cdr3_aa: CAISANAPGELNYGYTF

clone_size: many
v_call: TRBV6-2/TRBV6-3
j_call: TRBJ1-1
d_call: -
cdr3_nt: TGTGCCAGCAGCACAGGGAGGAACACTGAAGCTTTCTTT
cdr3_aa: CASSTGRNTEAFF

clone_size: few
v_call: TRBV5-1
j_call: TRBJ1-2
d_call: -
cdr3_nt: TGCGCCAGCAGCTTGGTTGACAGGACCTATGGCTACACCTTC
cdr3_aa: CASSLVDRTYGYTF

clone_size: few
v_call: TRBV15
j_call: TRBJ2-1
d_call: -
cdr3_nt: TGTGCCACCAGCAGTTGGGGGGACTCCTACAATGAGCAGTTCTTC
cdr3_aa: CATSSWGDSYNEQFF

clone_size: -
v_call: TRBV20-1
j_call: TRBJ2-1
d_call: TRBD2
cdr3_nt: TGCAGTGCTAGGCGGGGGGTATACAATGAGCAGTTCTTC
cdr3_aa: CSARRGVYNEQFF

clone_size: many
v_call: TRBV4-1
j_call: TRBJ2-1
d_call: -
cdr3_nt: TGCGCCAGCAGCCAAGCACAGTTGAATGAGCAGTTCTTC
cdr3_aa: CASSQAQLNEQFF

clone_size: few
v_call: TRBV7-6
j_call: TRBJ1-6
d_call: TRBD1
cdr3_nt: TGTGCCAGCAGCCCACAGGGGAATAATTCACCCCTCCACTTT
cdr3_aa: CASSPQGNNSPLHF

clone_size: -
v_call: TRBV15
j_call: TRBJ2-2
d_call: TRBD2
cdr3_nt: TGTGCCACCGGCCAGGGAGGGTTCACCGGGGAGCTGTTTTTT
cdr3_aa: CATGQGGFTGELFF

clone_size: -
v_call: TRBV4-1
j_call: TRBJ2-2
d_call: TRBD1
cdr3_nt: TGCGCCAGCAGCCAACTGGGGACAGGAGACTCCGGGGAGCTGTTTTTT
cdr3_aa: CASSQLGTGDSGELFF

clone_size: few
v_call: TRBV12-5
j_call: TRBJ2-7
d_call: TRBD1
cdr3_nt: TGTGCTAGCACAGGGGATCTACCCAGCTACGAGCAGTACTTC
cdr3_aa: CASTGDLPSYEQYF

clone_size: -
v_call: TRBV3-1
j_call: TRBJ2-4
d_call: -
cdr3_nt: TGTGCCAGCAGCCAAGGTGGCCAGTTCGTTCTAGCCAAAAACATTCAGTACTTC
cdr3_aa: CASSQGGQFVLAKNIQYF

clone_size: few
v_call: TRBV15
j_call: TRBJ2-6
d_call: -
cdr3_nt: TGTGCCACCAGCAGAGGACAATCTGGGGCCAACGTCCTGACTTTC
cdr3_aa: CATSRGQSGANVLTF

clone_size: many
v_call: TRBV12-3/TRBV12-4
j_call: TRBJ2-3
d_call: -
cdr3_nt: TGTGCCAGCTTGCCAAACCTTAGCACAGATACGCAGTATTTT
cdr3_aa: CASLPNLSTDTQYF

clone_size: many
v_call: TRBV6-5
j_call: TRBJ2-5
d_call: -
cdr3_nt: TGTGCCAGCAGTTACTCCCAGATCCAAGAGACCCAGTACTTC
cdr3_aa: CASSYSQIQETQYF

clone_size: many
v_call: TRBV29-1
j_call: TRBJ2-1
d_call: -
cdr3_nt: TGCAGCGTTGAAGTAGTCAACTACAATGAGCAGTTCTTC
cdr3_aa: CSVEVVNYNEQFF

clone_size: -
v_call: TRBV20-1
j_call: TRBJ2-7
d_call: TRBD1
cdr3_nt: TGCAGTGCCACGGGACAGTATAGCTCCTACGAGCAGTACTTC
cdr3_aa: CSATGQYSSYEQYF

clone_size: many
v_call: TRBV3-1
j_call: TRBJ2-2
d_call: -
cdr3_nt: TGTGCCAGCAGCCAAGTGGATTTCGGGGAGCTGTTTTTT
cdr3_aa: CASSQVDFGELFF

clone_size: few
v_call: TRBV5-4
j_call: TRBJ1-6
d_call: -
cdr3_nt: TGTGCCAGCAGCTTGCCCGCGGGACCTAATTCACCCCTCCACTTT
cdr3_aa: CASSLPAGPNSPLHF

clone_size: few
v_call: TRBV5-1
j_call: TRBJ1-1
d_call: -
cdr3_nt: TGCGCCAGCAGCTCACGCGGGGGGACCACTGAAGCTTTCTTT
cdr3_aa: CASSSRGGTTEAFF

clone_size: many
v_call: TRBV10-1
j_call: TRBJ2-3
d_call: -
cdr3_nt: TGCGCCAGCAGTACCACAGATACGCAGTATTTT
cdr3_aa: CASSTTDTQYF

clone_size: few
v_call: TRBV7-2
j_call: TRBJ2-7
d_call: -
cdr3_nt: TGTGCCAGCAGCTCCCTGGGACGGCAGTCCTACGAGCAGTACTTC
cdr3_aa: CASSSLGRQSYEQYF

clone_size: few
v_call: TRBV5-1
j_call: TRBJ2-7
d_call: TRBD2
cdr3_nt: TGCGCCAGCAGCCCAACGGTTCTAGCGGGGACTACCTACGAGCAGTACTTC
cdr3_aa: CASSPTVLAGTTYEQYF

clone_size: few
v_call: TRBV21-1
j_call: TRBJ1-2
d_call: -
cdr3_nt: TGTGCCAGCAGCAAACCTCGTCAGCACTATGGCTACACCTTC
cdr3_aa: CASSKPRQHYGYTF

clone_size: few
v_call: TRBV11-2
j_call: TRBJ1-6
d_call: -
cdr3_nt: TGTGCCAGCAGCTTATGGACTGCGGAGTATTCACCCCTCCACTTT
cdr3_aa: CASSLWTAEYSPLHF

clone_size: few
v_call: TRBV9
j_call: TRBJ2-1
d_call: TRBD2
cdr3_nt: TGTGCCAGCTCCTGGACTAGCGGTTCATCCAGCTCCTACAATGAGCAGTTCTTC
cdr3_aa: CASSWTSGSSSSYNEQFF

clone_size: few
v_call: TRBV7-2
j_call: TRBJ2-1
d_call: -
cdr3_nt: TGTGCCAGCAGCAGGGACTTCTACAATGAGCAGTTCTTC
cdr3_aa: CASSRDFYNEQFF

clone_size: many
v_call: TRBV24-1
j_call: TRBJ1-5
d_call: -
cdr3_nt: TGTGCCACCAGTGATTCAGGGATCAATCAGCCCCAGCATTTT
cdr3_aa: CATSDSGINQPQHF

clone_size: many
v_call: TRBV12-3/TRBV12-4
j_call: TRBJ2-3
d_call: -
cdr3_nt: TGTGCCAGCAGTTTACTAGCGTCCCCCACAGATACGCAGTATTTT
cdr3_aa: CASSLLASPTDTQYF

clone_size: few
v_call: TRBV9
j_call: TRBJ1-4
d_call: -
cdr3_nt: TGTGCCAGCAGCGTAGATGAACAAAGCAATGAAAAACTGTTTTTT
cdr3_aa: CASSVDEQSNEKLFF

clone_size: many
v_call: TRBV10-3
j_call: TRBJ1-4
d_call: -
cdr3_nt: TGTGCCATCAGTGATGTCAGGGAAGGAGGGGAAAAACTGTTTTTT
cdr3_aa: CAISDVREGGEKLFF

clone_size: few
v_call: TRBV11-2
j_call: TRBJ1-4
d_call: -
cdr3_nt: TGTGCCAGCAGCTCCCAAGACAGTCGATCTAATGAAAAACTGTTTTTT
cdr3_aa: CASSSQDSRSNEKLFF

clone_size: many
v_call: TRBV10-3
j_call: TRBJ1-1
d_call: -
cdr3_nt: TGTGCCATCAGTGTGGGACCGAACACTGAAGCTTTCTTT
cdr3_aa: CAISVGPNTEAFF

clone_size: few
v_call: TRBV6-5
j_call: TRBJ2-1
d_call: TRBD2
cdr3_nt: TGTGCCAGCAGTTATTTGACTAGCGGGAGAGACAATGAGCAGTTCTTC
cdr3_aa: CASSYLTSGRDNEQFF

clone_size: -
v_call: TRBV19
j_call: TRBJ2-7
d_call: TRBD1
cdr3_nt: TGTGCCAGGAGGGACAGGCGGTACGAGCAGTACTTC
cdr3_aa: CARRDRRYEQYF

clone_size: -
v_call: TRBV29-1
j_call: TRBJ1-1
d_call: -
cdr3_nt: TGCAGCGTTGAAGGACAGAGCTTGAACACTGAAGCTTTCTTT
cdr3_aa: CSVEGQSLNTEAFF

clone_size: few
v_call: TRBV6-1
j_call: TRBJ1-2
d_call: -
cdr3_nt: TGTGCCAGCAGTGAAGGACCGCCCGCGGTCTATGGCTACACCTTC
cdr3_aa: CASSEGPPAVYGYTF

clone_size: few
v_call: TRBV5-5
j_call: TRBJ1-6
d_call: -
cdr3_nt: TGTGCCAGCAGCCCCCGGGTCGGGGGTTCACCCCTCCACTTT
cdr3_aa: CASSPRVGGSPLHF

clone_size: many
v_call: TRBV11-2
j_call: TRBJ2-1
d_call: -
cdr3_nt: TGTGCCAGCAGCTTAGGGGGGGCCACCTACAATGAGCAGTTCTTC
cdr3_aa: CASSLGGATYNEQFF

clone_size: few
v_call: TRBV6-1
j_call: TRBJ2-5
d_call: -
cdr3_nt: TGTGCCAGCAGTACAACCTTCCCCGGGACTTCGCCACGAGAGACCCAGTACTTC
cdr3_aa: CASSTTFPGTSPRETQYF

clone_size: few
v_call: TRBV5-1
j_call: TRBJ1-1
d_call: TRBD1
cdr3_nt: TGCGCCAGCAGCTTGGAAGGAGGGGGCTACACTGAAGCTTTCTTT
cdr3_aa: CASSLEGGGYTEAFF

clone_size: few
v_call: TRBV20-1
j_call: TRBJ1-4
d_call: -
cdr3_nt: TGCAGTGCTAGAGATTGGGAAAATGAAAAACTGTTTTTT
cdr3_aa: CSARDWENEKLFF

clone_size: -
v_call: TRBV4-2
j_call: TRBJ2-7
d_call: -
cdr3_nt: TGTGCCATCAGCTCTGGGAGCATCTACGAGCAGTACTTC
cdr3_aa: CAISSGSIYEQYF

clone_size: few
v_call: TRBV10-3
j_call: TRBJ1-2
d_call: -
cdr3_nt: TGTGCCATCAGTCCCCTGGTTGGGGGGACTAACTATGGCTACACCTTC
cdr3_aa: CAISPLVGGTNYGYTF

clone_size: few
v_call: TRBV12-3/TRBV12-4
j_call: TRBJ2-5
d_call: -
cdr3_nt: TGTGCCAGCAGTTTAACGGGGGGCCCCCGGGAGACCCAGTACTTC
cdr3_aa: CASSLTGGPRETQYF

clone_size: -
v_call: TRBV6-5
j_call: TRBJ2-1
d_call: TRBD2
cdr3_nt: TGTGCCAGCAGTTACCAGACTAGCGTCAATGAGCAGTTCTTC
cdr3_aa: CASSYQTSVNEQFF

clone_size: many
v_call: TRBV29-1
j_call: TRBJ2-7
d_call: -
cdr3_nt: TGCAGCGTTGAAGCCCCGCTAGACAGACAGACCTCCTACGAGCAGTACTTC
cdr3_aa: CSVEAPLDRQTSYEQYF